Sequencing of this TCR beta chain was carried out in a study of CD8+CD57+ T cells in acquired aplastic anemia. Investigators profiled TCR beta VDJ and CDR3 from genomic DNA template. MiXCR, applied by TCRdb to the reads, yields one record per CDR3 protein. The table has 260,000 or so distinct CDR3 sequences, 70% to 85% seen once. Sequencing was done on patients that had shown CD8+CD57+ cell expansion by flow cytometry. The source material was sorted CD4+, CD8+, or CD8+CD57+ T cells (not recorded which) from PBMCs. The source of this sequence is a human donor with aplastic anemia.

DNA for the CDR3: TGTGCCAGCAGCTTAGCACAGGGTGCCGGGGAGCTGTTTTTT. Translation: CASSLAQGAGELFF. V is TRBV7-9 and J is TRBJ2-2, with a weak D call TRBD1 (6 bases). CDR1 is SEHNR and CDR2 is FQNEAQ in the germline V gene (reference sequence). This CDR3 is 14 amino acids long. V dropped 0 bases and J dropped 6 bases, with 8 bases sitting between them.